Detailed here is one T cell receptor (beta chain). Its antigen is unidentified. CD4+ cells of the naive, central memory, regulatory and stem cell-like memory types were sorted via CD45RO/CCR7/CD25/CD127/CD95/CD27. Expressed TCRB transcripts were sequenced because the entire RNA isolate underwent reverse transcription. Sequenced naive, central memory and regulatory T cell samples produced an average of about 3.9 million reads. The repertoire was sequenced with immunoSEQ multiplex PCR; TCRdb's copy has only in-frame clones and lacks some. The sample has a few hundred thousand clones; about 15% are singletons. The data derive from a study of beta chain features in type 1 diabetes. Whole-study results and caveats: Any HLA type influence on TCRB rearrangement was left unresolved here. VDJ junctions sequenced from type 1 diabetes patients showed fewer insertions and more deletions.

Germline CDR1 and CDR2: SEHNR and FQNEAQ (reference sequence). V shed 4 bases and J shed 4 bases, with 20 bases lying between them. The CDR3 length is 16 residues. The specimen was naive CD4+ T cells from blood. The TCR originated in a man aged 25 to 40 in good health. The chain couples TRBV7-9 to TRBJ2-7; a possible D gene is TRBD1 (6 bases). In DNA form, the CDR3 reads TGTGCCAGCAGCTACCAGCCCGGGACAACCTTATACGAGCAGTACTTC. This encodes CASSYQPGTTLYEQYF.